These 22 T cell receptor beta chains were all obtained from the same sample, sequenced in a study of blood T cell repertoires in COVID-19. Libraries were prepared by immunoSEQ multiplex PCR; TCRdb keeps only in-frame clonotypes and omits some of them. The sample holds 80,000 or so clones, 90% seen once. Sequences were obtained from peripheral blood. The receptors stem from a woman in her forties or fifties in a cohort sampled during active COVID-19.

V usage is TRBV18 and J usage is TRBJ2-7; 8 bases fit TRBD1. The CDR3 covers 16 residues. Germline V gene lookup returns CDR1 KGHSH and CDR2 LQKENI. J lost 0 bases, V lost 3 bases, and 7 bases had no gene match. The CDR3 DNA reads TGTGCCAGCTCACCGATACAGGGGGTTAGCTCCTACGAGCAGTACTTC. It yields the protein CASSPIQGVSSYEQYF.

The chain recombines TRBV28 with TRBJ1-1, with D perhaps matching TRBD1 (6 bases). V was cut by 5 bases and J by 6 bases, with 13 bases left in between. Germline loops: CDR1 MDHEN, CDR2 SYDVKM. CDR3 size: 13 residues. The CDR3 sequence: CASSPRTAPEAFF. CDR3 nucleotide sequence: TGTGCCAGCAGTCCCAGGACAGCACCTGAAGCTTTCTTT.

The chain uses TRBV14 and TRBJ1-2; tentative D call: TRBD1 (6 bases). CDR1 SGHDN and CDR2 FVKESK come from the germline V gene. The CDR3 spans 15 residues. The germline V and J ends were trimmed by 1 base and 0 bases, with 9 bases remaining between them. CDR3 nucleotide sequence: TGTGCCAGCAGCCAAGTGACAGGAGCTAACTATGGCTACACCTTC. Amino acid sequence: CASSQVTGANYGYTF.

The chain employs TRBV3-1 (or the pseudogene TRBV3-2) and TRBJ2-5; no reliable D call. The germline V and J ends were trimmed by 5 bases and 5 bases, with 9 bases remaining between them. This CDR3 has 12 residues. Germline assignment: CDR1 LGHDT and CDR2 YNNKEL (reference sequence). The CDR3 bases are TGTGCCAGCAGCGACACGCAGGAGACCCAGTACTTC. This codes for CASSDTQETQYF.

The genes are TRBV5-4 and TRBJ1-2; 7 nucleotides line up with TRBD1. V was pared by 7 bases and J by 8 bases, with 20 bases of the junction left unmatched. This CDR3 region has 16 residues. Germline V gene sequence: CDR1 SGHNT, CDR2 YYREEE (reference sequence). CDR3 residues: CASGRRGPQGSIGYTF. The CDR3 bases are TGTGCCAGCGGGCGTAGGGGGCCTCAGGGATCGATCGGCTACACCTTC.

The V call is TRBV28, the J call TRBJ1-5, with TRBD1 matching over 9 bases. With 1 base clipped from V and 5 bases from J, the junction kept 3 bases outside the gene matches. The CDR3 is 15 amino acids. Germline V lookup: CDR1 MDHEN, CDR2 SYDVKM. Here the CDR3 reads CASSLLTGGDQPQHF. CDR3 in DNA: TGTGCCAGCAGTTTATTGACAGGGGGGGATCAGCCCCAGCATTTT. Using reference TRBV28 and TRBJ1-5 for the parts outside the CDR3, the full variable domain is DVKVTQSSRYLVKRTGEKVFLECVQDMDHENMFWYRQDPGLGLRLIYFSYDVKMKEKGDIPEGYSVSREKKERFSLILESASTNQTSMYLCASSLLTGGDQPQHFGDGTRLSIL.

This rearrangement joins TRBV27 to TRBJ2-7, with 8 bases that match TRBD1. Per the germline V gene, CDR1 is MNHEY and CDR2 is SMNVEV (reference sequence). The CDR3 consists of 15 residues. Losses at the gene ends were 6 bases for V and 2 bases for J; bases not matched to a gene: 9. The CDR3 protein is CASRPAGGLTYEQYF. CDR3 coding DNA: TGTGCCAGCAGACCTGCAGGGGGCTTAACCTACGAGCAGTACTTC.

This chain connects TRBV7-9 to TRBJ2-7; TRBD1 matches 10 bases. V gave up 7 bases and J gave up 4 bases; unmatched junction bases: 10. In germline, CDR1 is SEHNR, CDR2 FQNEAQ (reference sequence). The CDR3 loop spans 15 amino acids. DNA for the CDR3: TGTGCCAGCAACACCCCCGGGACAGGGGTTTACGAGCAGTACTTC. It yields the protein CASNTPGTGVYEQYF. Together with reference TRBV7-9 and TRBJ2-7, the CDR3 gives the full variable domain: DTGVSQNPRHKITKRGQNVTFRCDPISEHNRLYWYRQTLGQGPEFLTYFQNEAQLEKSRLLSDRFSAERPKGSFSTLEIQRTEQGDSAMYLCASNTPGTGVYEQYFGPGTRLTVT.

The gene calls are TRBV18 and TRBJ2-1; the D is unclear. Trimming shortened V by 4 bases and J by 8 bases, and 9 bases separated the two germline ends. This CDR3 has 12 amino acids. The germline gives CDR1 KGHSH, CDR2 LQKENI. CDR3 DNA sequence: TGTGCCAGCTCACTCACGGCGGATGAGCAGTTCTTC. Translated, it gives CASSLTADEQFF.

The chain employs TRBV14 and TRBJ2-1; the match to TRBD2 covers 14 bases. With V trimmed by 1 base and J by 0 bases, 11 bases remained unmatched. The CDR3 has 21 residues. The germline gives CDR1 SGHDN, CDR2 FVKESK. CDR3: CASSQGKRGLAGVNSYNEQFF. As DNA, the CDR3 is TGTGCCAGCAGCCAAGGTAAGAGGGGACTAGCGGGAGTAAACTCCTACAATGAGCAGTTCTTC.

The V gene is TRBV11-2, the J gene TRBJ2-2; D is perhaps TRBD2 (6 bases). The CDR3 contains 16 residues. Per germline, CDR1 SGHAT and CDR2 FQNNGV. Trimming stripped 7 bases from V and 1 base from J, with 16 bases between. CDR3 protein: CASTLAGGVNTGELFF. CDR3 DNA: TGTGCCAGCACCCTCGCCGGAGGGGTGAACACCGGGGAGCTGTTTTTT. Full variable domain (missing parts from reference TRBV11-2 and TRBJ2-2): EAGVAQSPRYKIIEKRQSVAFWCNPISGHATLYWYQQILGQGPKLLIQFQNNGVVDDSQLPKDRFSAERLKGVDSTLKIQPAKLEDSAVYLCASTLAGGVNTGELFFGEGSRLTVL.

V and J are TRBV23-1 and TRBJ2-7; D is perhaps TRBD1 (6 bases). TRBV23-1 is filed as an ORF, its function uncertain. The ends were cut back, 3 bases at V and 3 bases at J, with 15 bases in the middle. The CDR3 is 15 residues long. The CDR3 bases are TGCGCCAGCAGTCATCGTTTAGGACAGTTCTACGAGCAGTACTTC. It yields the protein CASSHRLGQFYEQYF.

The chain recombines TRBV5-3 with TRBJ2-7; possibly TRBD2 for D (6 bases). TRBV5-3 is an open reading frame, and its role is uncertain. CDR3 size: 16 residues. The ends were cut back, 0 bases at V and 5 bases at J, with 18 bases in the middle. The CDR3 loop reads CARSLGPRGSLHEQYF. As DNA, the CDR3 is TGTGCCAGAAGCTTGGGGCCGCGGGGTAGCCTCCACGAGCAGTACTTC.

CDR3 DNA: TGTGCCAGCAGTTCGGGACTGAAATACAATGAGCAGTTCTTC. This encodes CASSSGLKYNEQFF. The chain couples TRBV27 to TRBJ2-1; D perhaps matches TRBD2 (6 bases). CDR3 length: 14 amino acids. The ends were cut back, 4 bases at V and 4 bases at J, with 11 bases in the middle. CDR1 is MNHEY and CDR2 is SMNVEV in the germline V gene (reference sequence).

The chain joins TRBV2 to TRBJ2-2, with 8 bases fitting TRBD2. Germline lookup yields CDR1 SNHLY and CDR2 FYNNEI. The CDR3 is made up of 14 amino acids. V lost 5 bases, J lost 7 bases, and 6 bases stayed unmatched. This chain's CDR3 is CASSPGLGDGELFF. The CDR3 DNA is TGTGCCAGCAGTCCGGGACTAGGAGACGGGGAGCTGTTTTTT.

The chain employs TRBV11-2 and TRBJ2-1; D is perhaps TRBD1 (5 bases). V was clipped by 3 bases and J by 2 bases, with 8 bases between them. CDR3 length equals 14 residues. Germline CDR1 SGHAT, CDR2 FQNNGV. The CDR3 DNA sequence: TGTGCCAGCAGCTTCCAGGGTACCTACAATGAGCAGTTCTTC. It encodes CASSFQGTYNEQFF.

CDR3 region: CASSPGGGLIETQYF. The CDR3 bases are TGTGCCAGCAGCCCCGGCGGGGGGCTAATAGAGACCCAGTACTTC. This chain links TRBV7-9 with TRBJ2-5; 8 bases fit TRBD2. Germline V CDR1 and CDR2: SEHNR, FQNEAQ (reference sequence). The CDR3 spans 15 residues. Trimming cost V 5 bases and J 4 bases; bases outside gene matches: 9.

The gene calls are TRBV6-6 and TRBJ2-1; TRBD2 agrees at 9 bases. V trimming: 8 bases; J trimming: 5 bases; junction bases outside the gene matches: 13. In germline, CDR1 is MNHNY, CDR2 SVGAGI (reference sequence). This CDR3 is built from 16 residues. CDR3 in DNA: TGTGCCAGCCGCGAAGGGCGGGAGGGCCGAAACAATGAGCAGTTCTTC. Translation gives CASREGREGRNNEQFF.

This rearrangement joins TRBV3-1 (or the pseudogene TRBV3-2) to TRBJ2-1; TRBD2 aligns across 13 bases. This CDR3 region has 17 residues. V lost 4 bases and J lost 4; bases outside the gene matches: 7. Per the germline V gene, CDR1 is LGHDT and CDR2 is YNNKEL (reference sequence). CDR3 sequence reads: CASSPGLAGVTYNEQFF. CDR3 sequence (DNA): TGTGCCAGCAGCCCCGGACTAGCGGGAGTGACTTACAATGAGCAGTTCTTC.

The rearrangement uses TRBV4-2 and TRBJ2-3, with 8 bases identical to TRBD2. Germline V gene data show CDR1 as LGHNA and CDR2 as YNFKEQ. Unmatched junction bases numbered 9, after V lost 3 bases and J lost 1 base. The CDR3 runs 17 residues. CDR3 amino acids: CASSQTGTSSGTDTQYF. The CDR3 region has the DNA TGTGCCAGCAGCCAGACCGGGACTAGTTCGGGCACAGATACGCAGTATTTT.

The rearrangement joins TRBV10-1 to TRBJ2-5; 15 bases map to TRBD2. V lost 9 bases, J lost 5 bases, and 4 bases stayed unmatched. The germline gives CDR1 WNHNN, CDR2 SYGVQD (reference sequence). CDR3 length equals 14 residues. The CDR3 loop reads CARGTSGRRETQYF. Written as DNA, the CDR3 is TGCGCCAGAGGGACTAGCGGGAGGCGGGAGACCCAGTACTTC.

The chain couples TRBV5-6 to TRBJ2-1, with TRBD2 as a possible D gene (5 bases). This CDR3 has 16 residues. CDR1 and CDR2 from the germline V gene are SGHDT and YYEEEE. The V gene lost 0 bases and the J gene lost 5 bases, with 15 bases spanning the gap. In DNA, the CDR3 is TGTGCCAGCAGCTTGGCCGGAGCGGTTTTCGACAATGAGCAGTTCTTC. Protein product: CASSLAGAVFDNEQFF.